Presented here are 24 T cell receptor beta chains from one specimen sequenced in a study of CXCR3-negative and CXCR3-positive naive CD8 T cells. Study-wide results and caveats: Comparison of naive cells showed more hydrophobic TRB CDR3s in CXCR3-positive than in CXCR3-negative naive cells.

No antigen has been identified for these receptors. UMI-labeled 5' RACE yielded the TRB cDNA libraries. From the 5' RACE reads, TCRdb lists one entry per CDR3 protein and no DNA. This specimen shows roughly 50,000 distinct CDR3 sequences; the ten leading clones hold 0.56%. Sequencing input: naive CXCR3+ CD8+ T cells from blood. The subset: CD45RO-CCR7+CD27+CD95- naive CD8+ T cells expressing CXCR3 (TNR3+). The receptors were sampled from a human donor in good health. Some clones in this sample may be carry-over from other donors' samples.

The chain uses TRBV7-2 and TRBJ2-2. Germline loops: CDR1 SGHTA, CDR2 FQGNSA. CDR3 size: 15 residues. This CDR3 is CASSSTPANTGELFF.

The chain is built from TRBV27 and TRBJ1-6. This CDR3 has 13 residues. The germline V gene has CDR1 MNHEY and CDR2 SMNVEV (reference sequence). The CDR3 is CASSWEVNSPLHF.

The V and J genes are TRBV6-5 and TRBJ2-1; TCRdb lists TRBD2, though no DNA is available to test this call. CDR1 and CDR2 (germline): MNHEY, SVGAGI. This CDR3 has 15 amino acids. CDR3 protein: CASMASGGPNNEQFF.

The chain combines TRBV4-2 with TRBJ2-1; TCRdb returns TRBD2, unconfirmable since there is no DNA. The CDR3 is made up of 17 amino acids. From germline, CDR1 is LGHNA and CDR2 YNFKEQ. The chain's CDR3 is CASSQDMGGGAGNEQFF.

This chain uses TRBV5-1 with TRBJ1-1; there is no DNA to check the TCRdb D call of TRBD1. CDR1 and CDR2 from the germline V gene are SGHRS and YFSETQ. The CDR3 is 13 amino acids. The CDR3 sequence is CASRWDRVTEAFF. Complete variable domain (other parts from reference TRBV5-1 and TRBJ1-1): KAGVTQTPRYLIKTRGQQVTLSCSPISGHRSVSWYQQTPGQGLQFLFEYFSETQRNKGNFPGRFSGRQFSNSRSEMNVSTLELGDSALYLCASRWDRVTEAFFGQGTRLTVV.

The chain employs TRBV7-3 and TRBJ1-1; TCRdb selects TRBD1, and the lack of DNA leaves this call unchecked. The CDR3 consists of 14 residues. Germline values: CDR1 SGHTA, CDR2 FQGTGA. The chain's CDR3 is CASSLGQGNTEAFF. The whole variable domain, remainder taken from reference TRBV7-3 and TRBJ1-1, is GAGVSQTPSNKVTEKGKYVELRCDPISGHTALYWYRQSLGQGPEFLIYFQGTGAADDSGLPNDRFFAVRPEGSVSTLKIQRTERGDSAVYLCASSLGQGNTEAFFGQGTRLTVV.

V is TRBV7-8 and J is TRBJ1-1; TCRdb outputs TRBD1, but without DNA this stays unchecked. This CDR3 comprises 15 residues. CDR1 is SGHVS and CDR2 is FQNEAQ in the germline V gene. CDR3 region: CASSFYRDPSTEAFF.

The chain uses TRBV7-6 and TRBJ2-1; TCRdb reports TRBD1, a call that lacks DNA to check it against. Germline CDR1 SGHVS, CDR2 FNYEAQ. The CDR3 is 15 residues long. The CDR3 spells CASSWGTGVYNEQFF. The entire variable domain, with the rest obtained from reference TRBV7-6 and TRBJ2-1, is as follows: GAGVSQSPRYKVTKRGQDVALRCDPISGHVSLYWYRQALGQGPEFLTYFNYEAQQDKSGLPNDRFSAERPEGSISTLTIQRTEQRDSAMYRCASSWGTGVYNEQFFGPGTRLTVL.

The chain combines TRBV20-1 with TRBJ2-5; TCRdb returns TRBD2, unconfirmable since there is no DNA. Germline loops: CDR1 DFQATT, CDR2 SNEGSKA (reference sequence). This CDR3 is 14 amino acids long. CDR3 region: CSARAGTSQETQYF.

CDR3 loop: CASRALGGSTDTQYF. V and J are TRBV6-4 and TRBJ2-3; the D call from TCRdb, TRBD1, cannot be confirmed without DNA. The CDR3 contains 15 residues. Germline CDR1 and CDR2: MRHNA and SNTAGT.

This CDR3 is CSAKAGTSRGFSYEQYF. V gene TRBV20-1 combines with J gene TRBJ2-7; there is no DNA to check the TCRdb D call of TRBD2. This CDR3 has 17 residues. The germline gives CDR1 DFQATT, CDR2 SNEGSKA (reference sequence).

V gene TRBV6-2 or TRBV6-3 combines with J gene TRBJ2-1; the D call of TRBD1 rests on TCRdb alone, since no DNA is present to check it. The CDR3 runs to 14 residues. The germline V gene encodes CDR1 MNHEY and CDR2 SVGEGT. CDR3 in amino acids: CASSYGGQLNEQFF.

The rearrangement uses TRBV4-3 and TRBJ2-7; there is no DNA to check the TCRdb D call of TRBD2. This CDR3 has 18 amino acids. Germline V gives CDR1 LGHNA, CDR2 YSLEER. The CDR3 loop reads CASSQVEIAGGRTYEQYF.

This rearrangement joins TRBV11-3 to TRBJ2-7; checking the TCRdb D call of TRBD1 is not possible without DNA. Germline V gene data show CDR1 as SGHNT and CDR2 as YENEEA. The CDR3 runs 15 residues. The CDR3 reads CASSSRAGGSYEQYF.

This chain links TRBV14 with TRBJ2-1. CDR1 and CDR2 from the germline V gene are SGHDN and FVKESK. This CDR3 is built from 19 residues. The CDR3 region is CASSQNNQSTGSSYNEQFF.

This chain uses TRBV6-2 or TRBV6-3 with TRBJ2-7; TCRdb gives TRBD1 as the D gene, but with no DNA this cannot be confirmed. The V gene's germline CDR1 is MNHEY and CDR2 SVGEGT. The CDR3 has 16 residues. The CDR3 sequence is CASSYSYRDSIYEQYF.

The chain has TRBV29-1 and TRBJ1-2; the D gene TCRdb calls, TRBD1, cannot be checked with no DNA. There are 12 residues in the CDR3. Germline CDR1 reads SQVTM; CDR2 reads ANQGSEA. The CDR3 loop reads CSVDQGFYGYTF.

The chain employs TRBV7-9 and TRBJ1-2. Germline V gives CDR1 SEHNR, CDR2 FQNEAQ (reference sequence). The CDR3 length is 12 residues. CDR3 amino acids: CASLGFDYGYTF.

The chain is built from TRBV29-1 and TRBJ1-2; TCRdb indicates TRBD1, and absent DNA this call remains unverified. Germline CDR1 SQVTM, CDR2 ANQGSEA. The length of the CDR3 is 14 residues. CDR3 protein: CSVPPIGAPWGYTF. Supplemented by reference TRBV29-1 and TRBJ1-2, the full variable domain reads SAVISQKPSRDICQRGTSLTIQCQVDSQVTMMFWYRQQPGQSLTLIATANQGSEATYESGFVIDKFPISRPNLTFSTLTVSNMSPEDSSIYLCSVPPIGAPWGYTFGSGTRLTVV.

This chain joins TRBV28 and TRBJ2-2; TCRdb picks TRBD1, but there is no DNA to check that call. CDR3 length equals 21 residues. CDR1 MDHEN and CDR2 SYDVKM come from the germline V gene. The CDR3 loop reads CASSFPRPVTGGVMGTGELFF. The full variable domain, with the rest looked up from reference TRBV28 and TRBJ2-2, is DVKVTQSSRYLVKRTGEKVFLECVQDMDHENMFWYRQDPGLGLRLIYFSYDVKMKEKGDIPEGYSVSREKKERFSLILESASTNQTSMYLCASSFPRPVTGGVMGTGELFFGEGSRLTVL.

The chain combines TRBV29-1 with TRBJ1-1; TCRdb selects TRBD1, and the lack of DNA leaves this call unchecked. Germline CDR1 reads SQVTM; CDR2 reads ANQGSEA. This CDR3 region has 11 residues. The chain's CDR3 is CSVRQGPEAFF. Full variable domain (missing parts from reference TRBV29-1 and TRBJ1-1): SAVISQKPSRDICQRGTSLTIQCQVDSQVTMMFWYRQQPGQSLTLIATANQGSEATYESGFVIDKFPISRPNLTFSTLTVSNMSPEDSSIYLCSVRQGPEAFFGQGTRLTVV.

CDR3 sequence reads: CASSLWGLSTYEQYF. The V gene is TRBV12-3 or TRBV12-4, the J gene TRBJ2-7; no DNA is available, so the TRBD1 call from TCRdb remains unchecked. CDR3 length: 15 residues.

The genes are TRBV5-1 and TRBJ2-7; TCRdb indicates TRBD1, and absent DNA this call remains unverified. The length of the CDR3 is 12 residues. The V gene's germline CDR1 is SGHRS and CDR2 YFSETQ. CDR3 amino acids: CASGTGWNEQYF.

V usage is TRBV29-1 and J usage is TRBJ2-7; as DNA is missing, the TRBD1 call by TCRdb cannot be tested. The CDR3 extends over 12 amino acids. Germline CDR1 SQVTM, CDR2 ANQGSEA. The CDR3: CSAGQGDDEQYF.